The 2 T cell receptor beta chains in this list originate from one sample, sequenced in a study of blood T cell repertoires in COVID-19. Profiling relied on immunoSEQ multiplex PCR, and the TCRdb table lists in-frame clones only, not all of them. This table has about 130,000 clones, roughly 74% appearing once. The sample consisted of peripheral blood. Every receptor here comes from a man in his 60s with acute or convalescent COVID-19.

V is TRBV30 and J is TRBJ2-3, with 15 bases aligning to TRBD2. The germline V gene has CDR1 GTSNPN and CDR2 SVGIG (reference sequence). There are 16 residues in the CDR3. The V gene end was trimmed by 5 bases and the J gene end by 1 base; junction bases not matched to a gene: 4. The CDR3 DNA is TGTGCCTGGGGACTAGCGGGGGGGCCTGGCACAGATACGCAGTATTTT. Encoded protein: CAWGLAGGPGTDTQYF.

This sequence joins TRBV2 and TRBJ1-4; D ambiguous. CDR1 and CDR2 from the germline V gene are SNHLY and FYNNEI. There are 14 residues in the CDR3. The V end was cut by 3 bases, the J end by 5 bases, with 10 bases between. CDR3 DNA: TGTGCCAGCAGTGATAACCGGGGAAATGAAAAACTGTTTTTT. This translates into CASSDNRGNEKLFF.